This T cell receptor beta chain was observed in a study of molecular identifiers for immune sequencing clone quantification. TCRdb reprocessed the PCR reads with MiXCR, giving one entry per CDR3 protein. This table holds about 640,000 distinct CDR3 sequences, 15% to 20% found once. This clonotype was observed a few times. Per the germline V gene, CDR1 is SGDLS and CDR2 is YYNGEE. The CDR3 spans 16 residues. Trimming removed 3 bases from V and 0 bases from J, with 13 bases in between. The chain couples TRBV9 to TRBJ2-1; D not certain. The sample was naive CD8+ T cells from blood, with Jurkat cell RNA spiked in. The subset denotes: FACS-sorted CD8+CD4-CCR7+CD45RA+ naive T cells. This clonotype originated in a human donor in good health. Some libraries in this study had Jurkat cell RNA spiked in. The CDR3 is CASSGQIRSSYNEQFF. CDR3 coding DNA: TGTGCCAGCAGCGGGCAGATCAGAAGCTCCTACAATGAGCAGTTCTTC.